This TCR beta chain was recorded in a study of Graves' ophthalmopathy and Graves' hyperthyroidism. Beta-chain TCR CDR3 regions were amplified from RNA transcripts. The library came from an HTBI-primed first-round RT-PCR and a second-round multiplex PCR. TCRdb analysed the multiplex PCR reads with MiXCR anew, one entry per CDR3 protein. Among about 620,000 distinct CDR3 sequences, approximately 21% were seen once, and the ten largest hold around 6.5%. Deletions cut 4 bases from V and 0 bases from J, with 13 bases between. The CDR3 has 15 amino acids. Per germline, CDR1 SQVTM and CDR2 ANQGSEA. A roughly 10 ml volume of fresh peripheral blood provided the PBMCs.

The receptor was isolated from a woman aged 18-29 years with stable Graves' hyperthyroidism. Some clones in this sample may be carry-over from other donors' samples. The rearrangement links TRBV29-1 to TRBJ1-5, with D possibly TRBD1 on 6 matching bases. The sequenced sample was peripheral blood. As DNA, the CDR3 is TGCAGCGTTGGGCGGACAGAAAGTAGCAATCAGCCCCAGCATTTT. Protein product: CSVGRTESSNQPQHF.